This T cell receptor (beta chain) came from a study of cytomegalovirus exposure and HLA in healthy donors. Primers included in the PCR were 60 Vbeta and 13 Jbeta primers. Authors' data handling: In a later analysis, about 11 million of 60 million to 80 million unique beta chains occurred in at least two donors. The table came from immunoSEQ multiplex PCR; TCRdb's copy has only in-frame clones and leaves some out. From that table come the V and J calls and clone size; the DNA was used to work out D and trimming. Among about 180,000 clones listed, roughly 80% were seen once. With respect to this clone: Its antigen remains unknown.

Findings and limits, study-wide: Among the most significant clusters, several appeared linked to common viral pathogens in a later analysis. The authors later linked a missense DCLRE1C variant to TCR beta V- and J-gene trimming. Most TCR beta V segments were productive about 87% or about 30% of the time in an earlier analysis.

CDR3 length: 19 amino acids. CDR1 is MNHEY, CDR2 SMNVEV, per germline (reference sequence). The J segment lost 0 bases and the V segment lost 8 bases, leaving 19 bases of the junction unmatched. This clonotype originated in a male donor in good health and CMV-seronegative. The V gene is TRBV27, the J gene TRBJ2-1; TRBD2 agrees at 7 bases. Sample: PBMCs. CDR3 bases: TGTGCCAGCCTCGATTTAACAGGCGTCGGGAGGCCCTCCTACAATGAGCAGTTCTTC. Its protein product is CASLDLTGVGRPSYNEQFF.